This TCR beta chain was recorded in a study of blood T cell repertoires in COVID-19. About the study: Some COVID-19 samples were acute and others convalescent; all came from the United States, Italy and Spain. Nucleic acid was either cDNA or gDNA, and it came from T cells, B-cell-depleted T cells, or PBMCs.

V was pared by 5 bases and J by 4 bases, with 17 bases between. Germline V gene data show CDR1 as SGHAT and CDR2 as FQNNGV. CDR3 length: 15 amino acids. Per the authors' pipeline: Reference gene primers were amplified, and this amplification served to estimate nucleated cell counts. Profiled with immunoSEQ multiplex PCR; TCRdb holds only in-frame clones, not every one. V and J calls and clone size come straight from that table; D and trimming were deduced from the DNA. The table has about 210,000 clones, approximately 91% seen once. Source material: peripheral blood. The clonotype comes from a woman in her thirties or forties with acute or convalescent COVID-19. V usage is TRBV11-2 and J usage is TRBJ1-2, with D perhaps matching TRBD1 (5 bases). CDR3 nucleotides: TGTGCCAGCAGCGGCCCTTCCAGGGCAGGCTATGGCTACACCTTC. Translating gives CASSGPSRAGYGYTF.